Following are 22 T cell receptor beta chains from one sample sequenced in a study of blood T cell repertoires in COVID-19. The assay was immunoSEQ multiplex PCR, and TCRdb's table has in-frame clones only and misses some. The sample includes 100,000 to 120,000 clones, about 79% seen only once; the top ten take approximately 16%. The sequenced material came from peripheral blood. The origin of the receptors is an elderly woman with active or convalescent COVID-19.

The chain carries TRBV5-4 and TRBJ2-7; 8 bases fit TRBD1. CDR1 SGHNT and CDR2 YYREEE come from the germline V gene (reference sequence). The junction had 9 bases not matched to a gene; V was cut back by 0 bases and J by 4 bases. This CDR3 has 16 amino acids. DNA for the CDR3: TGTGCCAGCAGCTTGGCCGGGGCAGGGGGCGATTACGAGCAGTACTTC. This codes for CASSLAGAGGDYEQYF.

The count of this clone is one. The chain joins TRBV18 to TRBJ2-5; D is ambiguous. Germline V gene lookup returns CDR1 KGHSH and CDR2 LQKENI. With 3 bases removed from V and 2 bases from J, the gap between germline ends came to 7 bases. The CDR3 sequence is 13 residues long. This chain's CDR3 is CASSPARQETQYF. The CDR3 nucleotides are TGTGCCAGCTCACCGGCCAGACAAGAGACCCAGTACTTC.

This clone appeared a few times. The gene calls are TRBV10-3 and TRBJ1-2, with D perhaps matching TRBD1 (5 bases). Germline V gene data show CDR1 as ENHRY and CDR2 as SYGVKD. The CDR3 contains 13 residues. V was cut by 6 bases and J by 2 bases, with 10 bases left in between. CDR3 sequence reads: CAISDRPNYGYTF. CDR3 DNA: TGTGCCATCAGCGACAGACCCAACTATGGCTACACCTTC.

This clone has only a few counts. V gene TRBV24-1 combines with J gene TRBJ1-1, with D possibly TRBD1 on 6 matching bases. This CDR3 is 18 amino acids long. Per the germline V gene, CDR1 is KGHDR and CDR2 is SFDVKD. The V and J ends lost 1 base and 0 bases respectively, with 17 bases between them. This CDR3 is CATSDFSFTGPLNTEAFF. CDR3 in DNA: TGTGCCACCAGTGATTTTTCCTTCACAGGGCCGCTGAACACTGAAGCTTTCTTT.

The rearrangement uses TRBV6-5 and TRBJ2-1; D possibly corresponds to TRBD2 (5 bases). Trimming stripped 6 bases from V and 1 base from J, with 13 bases between. The CDR3 covers 15 residues. Germline V CDR1 and CDR2: MNHEY, SVGAGI. In nucleotides, the CDR3 is TGTGCCAGCAGGGTACTAGATGGGTCCTACAATGAGCAGTTCTTC. Translation gives CASRVLDGSYNEQFF.

The chain links TRBV5-1 to TRBJ2-1; D gene ambiguous. The CDR3 spans 12 residues. V lost 4 bases, J lost 10 bases, and 12 bases lay in between. Germline assignment: CDR1 SGHRS and CDR2 YFSETQ. The CDR3: CASSPPSSEQFF. The CDR3 DNA reads TGCGCCAGCAGCCCCCCTAGTAGCGAGCAGTTCTTC.

This chain joins TRBV28 and TRBJ2-1; 9 bases agree with TRBD1. CDR1 is MDHEN, CDR2 SYDVKM, per germline. The junction had 9 bases not matched to a gene; V was cut back by 8 bases and J by 4 bases. This CDR3 is 15 amino acids long. The DNA of the CDR3 is TGTGCCAGCCTCCCACGGGACAGGGTGTACAATGAGCAGTTCTTC. Amino acid sequence: CASLPRDRVYNEQFF.

The chain joins TRBV5-1 to TRBJ2-5; D unresolved. The CDR3 runs 13 residues. V was clipped by 2 bases and J by 3 bases, with 8 bases between them. Germline loops: CDR1 SGHRS, CDR2 YFSETQ. The CDR3 nucleotides are TGCGCCAGCAGCTTCGACTGGGAAGAGACCCAGTACTTC. This gives the protein CASSFDWEETQYF.

The chain uses TRBV4-2 and TRBJ1-5; D gene uncertain. The V end was cut by 4 bases, the J end by 7 bases, with 14 bases between. Per the germline V gene, CDR1 is LGHNA and CDR2 is YNFKEQ. The CDR3 has 14 residues. The CDR3 reads CASSRGIEDQPQHF. The CDR3 DNA is TGTGCCAGCAGCCGAGGGATCGAAGACCAGCCCCAGCATTTT.

In this sample, this clone turned up a few times. This rearrangement joins TRBV2 to TRBJ2-7; possible D gene TRBD1, 5 bases. Germline loops: CDR1 SNHLY, CDR2 FYNNEI. The CDR3 length is 13 residues. V lost 5 bases and J lost 3, with 11 bases in between. Here the CDR3 reads CASSPDRLYEQYF. For the CDR3, the DNA is TGTGCCAGCAGTCCTGACAGACTCTACGAGCAGTACTTC.

The chain is built from TRBV28 and TRBJ2-5, with D perhaps matching TRBD2 (6 bases). Germline CDR1 MDHEN, CDR2 SYDVKM. The germline V and J ends were trimmed by 4 bases and 1 base, with 19 bases remaining between them. The CDR3 is 17 amino acids. In nucleotides, the CDR3 is TGTGCCAGCAGTTCGTACGCAGCGGGTGTCCTCCAAGAGACCCAGTACTTC. Translated: CASSSYAAGVLQETQYF.

This chain uses TRBV3-1 (or the pseudogene TRBV3-2) with TRBJ1-1, with D uncertain. Germline V gene lookup returns CDR1 LGHDT and CDR2 YNNKEL (reference sequence). V gave up 3 bases and J gave up 8 bases, with 7 bases separating them. There are 11 residues in the CDR3. In DNA form, the CDR3 reads TGTGCCAGCAGCCACAGTCACGAAGCTTTCTTT. This encodes CASSHSHEAFF.

The gene calls are TRBV19 and TRBJ2-2; tentatively, D is TRBD1 (5 bases). CDR3 length: 13 residues. Germline V lookup: CDR1 LNHDA, CDR2 SQIVND (reference sequence). Trimming took off 7 bases at V and 7 bases at J, with 13 bases between the two ends. CDR3 nucleotides: TGTGCCAGTAATTCCAGGGCTGGCGGGGAGCTGTTTTTT. It yields the protein CASNSRAGGELFF.

The genes are TRBV4-1 and TRBJ2-7; a weak D match, TRBD2 (6 bases). Per the germline V gene, CDR1 is MGHRA and CDR2 is YSYEKL. Trimming stripped 4 bases from V and 3 bases from J, with 16 bases between. The CDR3 covers 15 residues. CDR3 bases: TGCGCCAGCAGCCCGGACGGGACTCCTATCTACGAGCAGTACTTC. Translated: CASSPDGTPIYEQYF.

The chain links TRBV5-1 to TRBJ1-1; the D is unclear. Deletions cut 1 base from V and 1 base from J, with 11 bases between. The germline CDR1 and CDR2 sequences are SGHRS and YFSETQ. This CDR3 contains 15 residues. This CDR3 is CASSLIGGPNTEAFF. The CDR3 nucleotides read TGCGCCAGCAGCTTGATTGGAGGACCGAACACTGAAGCTTTCTTT.

This sequence joins TRBV11-3 and TRBJ2-1; D may be TRBD2 (6 bases). The germline CDR1 and CDR2 sequences are SGHNT and YENEEA. Between the trimmed V and J ends, which lost 1 base and 8 bases, there was a span of 9 bases. The CDR3 consists of 13 residues. This CDR3 reads CASSLGSGDEQFF. The CDR3 DNA sequence: TGTGCCAGCAGCTTAGGATCGGGGGATGAGCAGTTCTTC.

DNA for the CDR3: TGCGCCAGCAGCTTTCTAGCGAGGGAGCAGTTCTTC. Translation gives CASSFLAREQFF. The rearrangement uses TRBV5-1 and TRBJ2-1; weak D call: TRBD2 (6 bases). This CDR3 is 12 amino acids long. Trimming cost V 2 bases and J 10 bases, with 10 bases left between them. Germline loops: CDR1 SGHRS, CDR2 YFSETQ.

The V gene is TRBV5-1, the J gene TRBJ1-2; D is uncertain. Trimming pared 1 base from V and 0 bases from J, leaving 7 bases between. The germline V gene has CDR1 SGHRS and CDR2 YFSETQ. The CDR3 runs to 14 residues. DNA for the CDR3: TGCGCCAGCAGCTTGTTGGCAACTAACTATGGCTACACCTTC. Amino acids: CASSLLATNYGYTF.

The chain combines TRBV10-3 with TRBJ1-1; 7 positions agree with TRBD1. The CDR3 length is 14 residues. Germline V gene lookup returns CDR1 ENHRY and CDR2 SYGVKD. V lost 4 bases to trimming and J lost 0 bases; unmatched junction nucleotides: 2. The CDR3 sequence: CAISVGQMNTEAFF. Here the CDR3 DNA reads TGTGCCATCAGTGTGGGACAGATGAACACTGAAGCTTTCTTT.

The chain links TRBV11-3 to TRBJ2-1, with 9 bases that match TRBD2. The J segment lost 7 bases and the V segment lost 3 bases, leaving 7 bases of the junction unmatched. The CDR3 is 15 residues long. The germline V gene encodes CDR1 SGHNT and CDR2 YENEEA. The CDR3 coding sequence is TGTGCCAGCAGCTTTGCGGGAGGGAAGAGGAATGAGCAGTTCTTC. Its protein product is CASSFAGGKRNEQFF.

The chain carries TRBV18 and TRBJ2-1; 9 bases are a match to TRBD2. The CDR3 runs to 17 residues. V lost 6 bases, J lost 0 bases, and 9 bases stayed unmatched. Germline assignment: CDR1 KGHSH and CDR2 LQKENI. For the CDR3, the DNA is TGTGCCAGCTCCCCCCGTGGTAGCGGGAGCTCCTACAATGAGCAGTTCTTC. Amino acid sequence: CASSPRGSGSSYNEQFF.

This chain links TRBV4-2 with TRBJ1-6; possible D gene TRBD1, 5 bases. Germline V gene sequence: CDR1 LGHNA, CDR2 YNFKEQ. There are 16 residues in the CDR3. The V and J ends lost 0 bases and 13 bases respectively, with 19 bases between them. Here the CDR3 DNA reads TGTGCCAGCAGCCAAGATAGGGGCCGATCGCTATTTCCCCTCCACTTT. It yields the protein CASSQDRGRSLFPLHF.